The sequence of this TCR beta chain was determined in a study of blood T cell repertoires in COVID-19. Germline loops: CDR1 KGHSH, CDR2 LQKENI. V lost 1 base to trimming and J lost 3 bases, with 10 bases between them. CDR3 length equals 14 residues. The method was immunoSEQ multiplex PCR; TCRdb's version includes in-frame clones alone and lacks a portion of them. This table holds approximately 310,000 clones, 80% to 90% found once. This clone showed up just once. This sequence was found in a woman aged 50 to 60 who had recovered from COVID-19. The sequenced sample was peripheral blood. The V and J genes are TRBV18 and TRBJ2-7; a weak D match, TRBD2 (5 bases). Here the CDR3 DNA reads TGTGCCAGCTCACCACTCCCCGGGAACTACGAGCAGTACTTC. Protein: CASSPLPGNYEQYF.